The 8 T cell receptor beta chains in this list originate from one sample, sequenced in a study of OX40 agonist ivuxolimab in advanced cancers. TCRdb's table, derived via immunoSEQ multiplex PCR, lists solely in-frame clones and lacks some. The repertoire holds around 60,000 clones, roughly 90% seen once, with more than 15% in the top ten. The sequences come from CD4+ or CD8+ T cells sorted from blood, collected in a trial of the OX40 agonist ivuxolimab. These receptors were taken from an adult with an advanced solid tumor such as melanoma, head and neck, liver or kidney cancer.

The chain has TRBV7-8 and TRBJ1-5; 10 bases align to TRBD1. The CDR3 is 16 amino acids. Germline CDR1 reads SGHVS; CDR2 reads FQNEAQ. With V trimmed by 1 base and J by 3 bases, 3 bases remained unmatched. The DNA for the CDR3 is TGTGCCAGCAGCTTAGGGGGGACAGGGGACAATCAGCCCCAGCATTTT. It is translated as CASSLGGTGDNQPQHF.

This chain uses TRBV5-6 with TRBJ2-1; either TRBD1 or TRBD2 may fit D (5 bases each). Germline V gene data show CDR1 as SGHDT and CDR2 as YYEEEE. This CDR3 region has 15 residues. V lost 2 bases and J lost 8, with 17 bases in between. The CDR3 protein is CASSFGTAGRHEQFF. The CDR3 coding sequence is TGTGCCAGCAGCTTTGGGACGGCCGGGCGCCATGAGCAGTTCTTC.

This clone was seen just once. This chain links TRBV9 with TRBJ2-1; a possible D gene is TRBD2 (6 bases). The length of the CDR3 is 12 residues. Trimming left V 7 bases short and J 9 bases short, with 14 bases between. CDR1 is SGDLS and CDR2 is YYNGEE in the germline V gene. The DNA for the CDR3 is TGTGCCAGCGGGGGAGGAGGACCTGAGCAGTTCTTC. As protein: CASGGGGPEQFF.

V gene TRBV27 combines with J gene TRBJ2-7; TRBD1 matches 8 bases. This CDR3 comprises 14 residues. In germline, CDR1 is MNHEY, CDR2 SMNVEV (reference sequence). Unmatched junction bases numbered 5, after V lost 5 bases and J lost 2 bases. CDR3 region: CASSEGTGTYEQYF. In DNA form, the CDR3 reads TGTGCCAGCAGTGAAGGGACAGGAACCTACGAGCAGTACTTC.

Notes on this clone: One end of the junction is discordant with germline, which a read error may explain. The CDR3 sequence: CAIGDSYGYTF. In DNA form, the CDR3 reads TGTGCCATCGGTGACAGCTATGGCTACACCTTC. The chain is built from TRBV10-3 and TRBJ1-2; possible D gene TRBD1, 5 bases. CDR3 length: 11 amino acids. The germline V gene has CDR1 ENHRY and CDR2 SYGVKD.

The rearrangement uses TRBV7-9 and TRBJ2-7; no reliable D call. CDR3 length: 12 amino acids. V lost 5 bases to trimming and J lost 7 bases, with 12 bases between them. Germline V gene data show CDR1 as SEHNR and CDR2 as FQNEAQ (reference sequence). CDR3 in amino acids: CASSPIEREQYF. The CDR3 coding sequence is TGTGCCAGCAGCCCAATAGAAAGGGAGCAGTACTTC.

J is TRBJ2-7 and V is TRBV11-2, with D hard to call. The CDR3 is 12 residues long. Per germline, CDR1 SGHAT and CDR2 FQNNGV. The V end lost 5 bases, the J end lost 0 bases, and 5 bases lay between the germline ends. This CDR3 reads CASSPFSYEQYF. Here the CDR3 DNA reads TGTGCCAGCAGCCCTTTCTCCTACGAGCAGTACTTC.

V usage is TRBV28 and J usage is TRBJ2-5, with 9 positions matching TRBD2. The CDR3 is made up of 12 amino acids. J gave up 3 bases and V 10 bases, and 3 bases lay outside the gene matches. Germline CDR1 MDHEN, CDR2 SYDVKM. CDR3 bases: TGTGCCATCTTAGCGGGAGAAGAGACCCAGTACTTC. It specifies CAILAGEETQYF.